This TCR beta chain was sequenced in a study of blood T cell repertoires in COVID-19. Study context: Researchers got acute and convalescent COVID-19 samples from the United States, Italy and Spain. From T cells, B-cell-depleted T cells, or PBMCs came the material, which was cDNA or gDNA.

Source study methods: The assay estimated nucleated cells by amplifying reference gene primers. Profiled with immunoSEQ multiplex PCR; TCRdb holds only in-frame clones, not every one. V, J and clone size derive from that table, while D and trimming were established from the DNA sequence. The repertoire holds approximately 170,000 clones, around 82% seen once, with roughly 1.3% in the top ten. The sample holds one count of this clone. The sequencing input was peripheral blood. The clonotype originates from a man in his 60s who had recovered from COVID-19.

The CDR3 reads CASSEAETVSGNTIYF. The CDR3, as DNA: TGTGCCAGCAGTGAAGCGGAGACCGTCTCTGGAAACACCATATATTTT. The V call is TRBV2, the J call TRBJ1-3; the D is unclear. With 0 bases removed from V and 0 bases from J, the gap between germline ends came to 9 bases. The CDR3 length is 16 residues. Germline V lookup: CDR1 SNHLY, CDR2 FYNNEI.